These 20 T cell receptor beta chains share one sample of origin, sequenced in a study of T cell responses to AZD1222 COVID-19 vaccine. TCRdb's copy holds only in-frame clones and misses some; the assay was immunoSEQ multiplex PCR. The sample carries roughly 93,000 clones, around 89% recorded once. Source: peripheral blood, taken on day 0 of AZD1222 vaccination. The source of these receptors is an adult in good health.

The V and J genes are TRBV28 and TRBJ1-2; D is undetermined. Germline V gene data show CDR1 as MDHEN and CDR2 as SYDVKM. There are 13 residues in the CDR3. V lost 6 bases and J 6 bases, leaving 14 bases between the germline ends. CDR3 sequence: CASSRQRVNGYTF. CDR3 sequence (DNA): TGTGCCAGCAGCCGTCAGCGAGTCAATGGCTACACCTTC.

This sequence joins TRBV12-3 or TRBV12-4 and TRBJ2-7, with 8 bases matching TRBD2. This CDR3 is 13 amino acids long. Trimming took 4 bases from V and 2 from J; bases not matched to a gene: 1. The CDR3 is CASSYSGTYEQYF. Here the CDR3 DNA reads TGTGCCAGCAGTTATAGCGGGACCTACGAGCAGTACTTC.

The CDR3: CAYYGYTF. CDR3 DNA: TGTGCCTACTATGGCTACACCTTC. This chain joins TRBV30 and TRBJ1-2, with no clear D. V lost 7 bases, J lost 3 bases, and 0 bases lay in between. Looked up from germline, CDR1 is GTSNPN and CDR2 is SVGIG (reference sequence). This CDR3 spans 8 amino acids.

This chain connects TRBV12-3 or TRBV12-4 to TRBJ2-7; tentatively, D is TRBD1 or TRBD2 (5 bases each). The CDR3 spans 13 residues. The V end was cut by 5 bases, the J end by 4 bases, with 12 bases between. CDR3 loop: CASSLRDGYEQYF. CDR3 nucleotide sequence: TGTGCCAGCAGTCTAAGGGACGGATACGAGCAGTACTTC.

The rearrangement joins TRBV2 to TRBJ2-7, with unresolved D. V dropped 4 bases and J dropped 6 bases, with 10 bases sitting between them. CDR1 and CDR2 (germline): SNHLY, FYNNEI. The CDR3 totals 12 residues. The CDR3 here is CASSVGSAEQYF. DNA for the CDR3: TGTGCCAGCAGTGTCGGAAGTGCCGAGCAGTACTTC.

V gene TRBV28 combines with J gene TRBJ2-7; possible D gene TRBD1, 6 bases. V lost 6 bases and J 2 bases, leaving 11 bases between the germline ends. From germline, CDR1 is MDHEN and CDR2 SYDVKM. This CDR3 comprises 13 residues. The DNA of the CDR3 is TGTGCCAGCAGGGACAGTCCCACCTACGAGCAGTACTTC. This gives the protein CASRDSPTYEQYF.

The rearrangement joins TRBV20-1 to TRBJ1-1; D unclear. The CDR3 totals 13 residues. The V and J ends lost 3 bases and 1 base respectively, with 9 bases between them. From germline, CDR1 is DFQATT and CDR2 SNEGSKA (reference sequence). The CDR3 sequence is CSASTQPNTEAFF. For the CDR3, the DNA is TGCAGTGCTAGTACACAGCCGAACACTGAAGCTTTCTTT.

A few counts support this clone. The chain combines TRBV19 with TRBJ1-5; a weak D match, TRBD1 (6 bases). The length of the CDR3 is 13 residues. The germline V and J ends were trimmed by 3 bases and 9 bases, with 12 bases remaining between them. CDR1 and CDR2 (germline): LNHDA, SQIVND (reference sequence). Written as DNA, the CDR3 is TGTGCCAGTAGTATCCAGGGGAAGGGGCCCCAGCATTTT. This codes for CASSIQGKGPQHF. Together with reference TRBV19 and TRBJ1-5, the CDR3 gives the full variable domain: DGGITQSPKYLFRKEGQNVTLSCEQNLNHDAMYWYRQDPGQGLRLIYYSQIVNDFQKGDIAEGYSVSREKKESFPLTVTSAQKNPTAFYLCASSIQGKGPQHFGDGTRLSIL.

The gene calls are TRBV7-3 and TRBJ2-2, with 14 nucleotides matching TRBD2. The trim removed 1 base at V and 0 bases at J, leaving 4 bases unmatched. Germline CDR1 SGHTA, CDR2 FQGTGA. The CDR3 loop spans 19 amino acids. CDR3 nucleotide sequence: TGTGCCAGCAGCTTAAGTGGGACTAGCGGGGGCCCGAACACCGGGGAGCTGTTTTTT. Its protein is CASSLSGTSGGPNTGELFF.

The chain links TRBV19 to TRBJ1-1; weak D call: TRBD1 (6 bases). Trimming left V 6 bases short and J 1 base short, with 15 bases between. Per the germline V gene, CDR1 is LNHDA and CDR2 is SQIVND (reference sequence). The CDR3 sequence is 15 residues long. CDR3 sequence reads: CASSLSGGWNTEAFF. In DNA form, the CDR3 reads TGTGCCAGTAGCCTATCGGGGGGCTGGAACACTGAAGCTTTCTTT.

This chain links TRBV5-1 with TRBJ1-2, with 7 bases identical to TRBD1. Germline trimming cut 4 bases from V and 3 bases from J; bases unmatched to any gene: 3. Germline lookup yields CDR1 SGHRS and CDR2 YFSETQ. This CDR3 is built from 13 residues. This CDR3 is CASSIDRDYGYTF. The CDR3 DNA reads TGCGCCAGCAGCATTGACAGGGACTATGGCTACACCTTC.

This chain uses TRBV4-1 with TRBJ1-2, with 7 bases fitting TRBD1. CDR3 size: 15 residues. CDR1 and CDR2 from the germline V gene are MGHRA and YSYEKL. The ends lost 2 bases at V and 7 bases at J; junction bases unmatched: 10. The CDR3, as DNA: TGCGCCAGCAGCCAAACCCTCGGGACAGCCACTGGCTACACCTTC. This translates into CASSQTLGTATGYTF.

This chain uses TRBV5-1 with TRBJ2-7; 10 nucleotides agree with TRBD1. The CDR3 spans 16 residues. The ends lost 2 bases at V and 2 bases at J; junction bases unmatched: 7. Germline CDR1 is SGHRS and CDR2 is YFSETQ. The CDR3 nucleotides read TGCGCCAGCAGCTTCAAGGACAGGGGGAGCGCCTACGAGCAGTACTTC. Translating it yields CASSFKDRGSAYEQYF.

This chain uses TRBV27 with TRBJ2-1, with a tentative D call TRBD1 (5 bases). Trimming shortened V by 5 bases and J by 7 bases, and 9 bases separated the two germline ends. CDR1 is MNHEY and CDR2 is SMNVEV in the germline V gene (reference sequence). The CDR3 is 12 residues long. The CDR3 nucleotides read TGTGCCAGCAGTGAAGGGGCGAATGAGCAGTTCTTC. Amino acid sequence: CASSEGANEQFF.

This clone has more than one count but fewer than ten. The rearrangement joins TRBV4-3 to TRBJ2-5, with 8 bases that match TRBD1. V shed 0 bases, J shed 5 bases, and the junction held 5 bases outside the gene matches. The CDR3 is 15 amino acids. Germline V CDR1 and CDR2: LGHNA, YSLEER. The CDR3 bases are TGCGCCAGCAGCCAAGATTCAGGGGGCCGGGAGACCCAGTACTTC. Encoded protein: CASSQDSGGRETQYF.

The chain carries TRBV7-2 and TRBJ1-1; TRBD1 might be the D (5 bases). The CDR3 has 14 residues. CDR1 and CDR2 from the germline V gene are SGHTA and FQGNSA. Trimming left V 3 bases short and J 6 bases short, with 14 bases between. The CDR3 region has the DNA TGTGCCAGCAGCTTTCGTGGGGGGGAGTCTGAAGCTTTCTTT. Its translation: CASSFRGGESEAFF.

V is TRBV19 and J is TRBJ1-3, with 7 positions matching TRBD1. V shed 3 bases and J 0 bases; nucleotides not matched to a gene: 5. This CDR3 has 16 residues. Germline lookup yields CDR1 LNHDA and CDR2 SQIVND (reference sequence). CDR3 coding DNA: TGTGCCAGTAGTATCCCGGGGACAGCCTCTGGAAACACCATATATTTT. Encoded protein: CASSIPGTASGNTIYF.

This clone showed up just once. The chain has TRBV30 and TRBJ1-5, with no clear D. Germline V lookup: CDR1 GTSNPN, CDR2 SVGIG (reference sequence). There are 15 residues in the CDR3. Between the trimmed V and J ends, which lost 3 bases and 7 bases, there was a span of 19 bases. The CDR3 DNA follows: TGTGCCTGGAGCAGAGGGCCTACACTAGCCCAGCCCCAGCATTTT. As protein: CAWSRGPTLAQPQHF.

About this clone itself: Other nucleotide sequences in the sample specify the same CDR3. This rearrangement joins TRBV12-3 or TRBV12-4 to TRBJ1-5; no clear D gene. This CDR3 is built from 13 residues. Trimming took off 3 bases at V and 1 base at J, with 4 bases between the two ends. The CDR3 sequence is CASSFNSNQPQHF. For the CDR3, the DNA is TGTGCCAGCAGTTTCAACAGCAATCAGCCCCAGCATTTT.

This chain links TRBV27 with TRBJ1-1; the match to TRBD1 covers 7 bases. With 5 bases clipped from V and 3 bases from J, the junction kept 6 bases outside the gene matches. The germline V gene encodes CDR1 MNHEY and CDR2 SMNVEV (reference sequence). The CDR3 has 14 residues. CDR3 loop: CASSPRQGDTEAFF. The DNA of the CDR3 is TGTGCCAGCAGTCCCCGGCAGGGGGACACTGAAGCTTTCTTT.